This record covers a single T cell receptor beta chain. It lacks a known antigen. No base qualities exist here, and no much larger clone lies one base off it. The record originates from a study of T cells of healthy individuals (dated by TCRdb to 2016 to 2019). Libraries were constructed by 5' RACE. Sequencing took place on an Illumina MiSeq. The raw public data were reprocessed by TCRdb itself: fastp quality trimming at Q25, MiXCR clonotype calling, in-frame beta chains only. Merged by CDR3 protein, the rows form single entries marked with the most common genes and DNA. For this sample the table gives around 100,000 distinct CDR3 sequences, of which approximately 18% were detected only once. Clones ranked in the top ten supply under 7.5% of the sample. Reading from cysteine to phenylalanine, the CDR3 counts 14 amino acids. Only CDR3 DNA is held: 42 bases, read in frame from base 1. Via the germline V gene (reference sequence), CDR1 is LNHDA and CDR2 SQIVND. V is cut by 2 bases and J by 5 bases, and the space between the germline ends is 9 bases.

The chain uses TRBV19 and TRBJ2-2; possibly the D gene is TRBD1, per 6 matching bases. The TCR was taken from a human donor in good health. The DNA reads as follows: TGTGCCAGTAGTATACCGACAGGAACCGGGGAGCTGTTTTTT. Its translation reads: CASSIPTGTGELFF.